What follows are 21 T cell receptor beta chains derived from one specimen sequenced in a study of T cell repertoires and leukemia-associated antigens. TCRdb re-analysed the 5' RACE reads in MiXCR, keeping a single row per CDR3 protein. The sample yields around 12,000 distinct CDR3 sequences, about 42% seen once. The antigens for these receptors are not known. What was sequenced was CD3+ T cells sorted from blood and cultured. The receptors were sampled from a female donor in good health.

This clonotype has ten or more counts. The chain carries TRBV7-8 and TRBJ2-1; D might be TRBD2 (6 bases). This CDR3 is built from 17 residues. The germline V gene has CDR1 SGHVS and CDR2 FQNEAQ. Between the trimmed V and J ends, which lost 5 bases and 0 bases, there was a span of 17 bases. CDR3 sequence: CASSLYSQGGSYNEQFF. CDR3 coding DNA: TGTGCCAGCAGCCTCTATTCTCAGGGAGGCTCCTACAATGAGCAGTTCTTC.

At least ten counts were recorded for this clonotype. The rearrangement joins TRBV6-1 to TRBJ2-7; D possibly corresponds to TRBD1 (5 bases). Per the germline V gene, CDR1 is MNHNS and CDR2 is SASEGT. Trimming shortened V by 4 bases and J by 2 bases, and 18 bases separated the two germline ends. This CDR3 has 16 amino acids. CDR3 protein: CASSGLGQLPTYEQYF. The CDR3 DNA reads as TGTGCCAGCAGTGGTCTCGGACAACTACCGACCTACGAGCAGTACTTC.

The genes are TRBV12-3 or TRBV12-4 and TRBJ1-5; tentatively, D is TRBD1 (6 bases). The CDR3 runs 16 residues. V lost 5 bases, J lost 5 bases, and 19 bases lay in between. In nucleotides, the CDR3 is TGTGCCAGCAGTCTCGAACAGGGTTTTAACGATCAGCCCCAGCATTTT. Its translation: CASSLEQGFNDQPQHF.

By its share, this clonotype is medium-sized (0.01 to 0.1%). The chain links TRBV12-3 or TRBV12-4 to TRBJ2-7; 14 nucleotides line up with TRBD2. V shed 7 bases, J shed 6 bases, and the junction held 8 bases outside the gene matches. The CDR3 loop spans 15 amino acids. The CDR3 is CASTATSGRVREQYF. The CDR3, as DNA: TGTGCCAGCACCGCGACTAGCGGGAGGGTCCGCGAGCAGTACTTC.

This clonotype was picked up many times. This chain joins TRBV2 and TRBJ1-6; TRBD1 might be the D (5 bases). The germline V gene encodes CDR1 SNHLY and CDR2 FYNNEI. Trimming removed 5 bases at V and 10 bases at J, with 12 bases between. The CDR3 is made up of 13 amino acids. This CDR3 is CASSQDMGSPLHF. In DNA form, the CDR3 reads TGTGCCAGCAGTCAGGACATGGGATCACCCCTCCACTTT.

By frequency in the sample, this clonotype is medium-sized. V gene TRBV12-3 or TRBV12-4 combines with J gene TRBJ2-7; D perhaps matches TRBD1 (6 bases). The germline V and J ends were trimmed by 1 base and 2 bases, with 9 bases remaining between them. The CDR3 has 14 amino acids. The CDR3 region is CASSLGGHAYEQYF. CDR3 DNA sequence: TGTGCCAGCAGTTTAGGGGGACACGCCTACGAGCAGTACTTC.

There are many counts of this clonotype. The chain carries TRBV7-2 and TRBJ2-1; no clear D. The V end was cut by 6 bases, the J end by 4 bases, with 13 bases between. Germline assignment: CDR1 SGHTA and CDR2 FQGNSA. The CDR3 extends over 14 amino acids. The CDR3 DNA sequence: TGTGCCAGCAGTCGCGCGGTCTCGTACAATGAGCAGTTCTTC. It encodes CASSRAVSYNEQFF.

This chain connects TRBV5-1 to TRBJ2-7; D remains unclear. The CDR3 runs to 16 residues. Trimming shortened V by 2 bases and J by 0 bases, and 15 bases separated the two germline ends. The germline gives CDR1 SGHRS, CDR2 YFSETQ. DNA for the CDR3: TGCGCCAGCAGCTTACCGCCAGGATTTAGCTCCTACGAGCAGTACTTC. Residues: CASSLPPGFSSYEQYF.

By its share, this clonotype is medium-sized. The chain combines TRBV20-1 with TRBJ2-5; D call uncertain. Per the germline V gene, CDR1 is DFQATT and CDR2 is SNEGSKA (reference sequence). CDR3 length: 13 amino acids. The V gene lost 0 bases and the J gene lost 3 bases, with 8 bases spanning the gap. CDR3 residues: CSARDPAKETQYF. The DNA of the CDR3 is TGCAGTGCTAGAGATCCTGCGAAAGAGACCCAGTACTTC.

By share, this clonotype ranks as medium-sized. This chain uses TRBV3-1 with TRBJ2-7, with 9 bases identical to TRBD2. The V gene end was trimmed by 2 bases and the J gene end by 6 bases; junction bases not matched to a gene: 8. The V gene's germline CDR1 is LGHDT and CDR2 YNNKEL (reference sequence). This CDR3 is 15 amino acids long. CDR3 amino acids: CASSQWNSGSSEQYF. In DNA, the CDR3 is TGTGCCAGCAGCCAATGGAATAGCGGGAGCAGCGAGCAGTACTTC.

This clonotype was detected only a few times. The V gene is TRBV20-1, the J gene TRBJ2-1; 8 bases are shared with TRBD1. The CDR3 is made up of 14 amino acids. Losses at the gene ends were 5 bases for V and 6 bases for J; bases not matched to a gene: 9. Per the germline V gene, CDR1 is DFQATT and CDR2 is SNEGSKA (reference sequence). CDR3 sequence reads: CSAGQGRGGNEQFF. CDR3 sequence (DNA): TGCAGTGCTGGACAGGGCCGTGGGGGCAATGAGCAGTTCTTC.

This clonotype was seen only a few times. This chain uses TRBV12-3 or TRBV12-4 with TRBJ1-5; no reliable D call. The CDR3 has 13 amino acids. V was trimmed by 5 bases and J by 2 bases, leaving 7 bases between them. Here the CDR3 reads CASSRPGNQPQHF. The DNA for the CDR3 is TGTGCCAGCAGTAGGCCGGGCAATCAGCCCCAGCATTTT.

Comment on this clonotype: The limits of the CDR3 on the DNA are not certain, so only TCRdb's listed CDR3 is given. This chain connects TRBV20-1 to TRBJ2-7; the table's D gene call, TRBD2, was not cross checked with the DNA. The CDR3 comprises 13 residues, both ends counted. The germline CDR1 and CDR2 sequences are DFQATT and SNEGSKA (reference sequence). The CDR3 loop reads CGSSRDYECEQYF.

This clonotype counts as medium-sized (0.01 to 0.1%). The gene calls are TRBV4-2 and TRBJ2-3; perhaps TRBD2 as D (6 bases). V shed 5 bases and J shed 4 bases, with 22 bases lying between them. This CDR3 is built from 17 residues. Germline assignment: CDR1 LGHNA and CDR2 YNFKEQ. DNA for the CDR3: TGTGCCAGCAGCGGAGGGACGCCGGGACTTGGGCCAGATACGCAGTATTTT. Encoded protein: CASSGGTPGLGPDTQYF.

In regard to this clonotype: One end of the junction is discordant with germline, which a read error may explain. The chain carries TRBV24-1 and TRBJ1-2; 7 positions agree with TRBD1. Germline CDR1 is KGHDR and CDR2 is SFDVKD. The CDR3 length is 15 residues. This CDR3 reads CATGDHPGQPYGYTF. The CDR3 DNA follows: TGTGCCACCGGTGACCACCCGGGACAGCCCTATGGCTACACCTTT.

With regard to this clonotype: A read error is likely, as this CDR3 ends without the conserved phenylalanine or tryptophan. This chain joins TRBV29-1 and TRBJ2-3, with TRBD2 identical over 10 bases. The ends lost 5 bases at V and 9 bases at J; junction bases unmatched: 11. This CDR3 is 14 amino acids long. From germline, CDR1 is SQVTM and CDR2 ANQGSEA. This CDR3 is CSVSTGASGRTQYV. The CDR3, as DNA: TGCAGCGTTAGCACCGGGGCTAGCGGGAGAACGCAGTATGTT.

There are a few counts of this clonotype. V gene TRBV24-1 combines with J gene TRBJ2-1, with 8 bases lining up with TRBD1. The germline V gene has CDR1 KGHDR and CDR2 SFDVKD. CDR3 length equals 16 residues. V dropped 3 bases and J dropped 5; count of bases not matched to a gene: 8. The CDR3 spells CATSDRDRGAHNEQFF. DNA for the CDR3: TGTGCCACCAGTGATCGCGACAGGGGAGCGCACAATGAGCAGTTCTTC.

The rearrangement uses TRBV7-8 and TRBJ2-5; 15 positions match TRBD2. The length of the CDR3 is 16 residues. V lost 5 bases, J lost 4 bases, and 5 bases stayed unmatched. Germline values: CDR1 SGHVS, CDR2 FQNEAQ. The DNA of the CDR3 is TGTGCCAGCAGCCTGGGACTAGCGGGAGGATCAGAGACCCAGTACTTC. Protein: CASSLGLAGGSETQYF.

On this clonotype: This is likely a read error, given that the CDR3 carries no conserved phenylalanine or tryptophan at its end. V is TRBV5-1 and J is TRBJ2-4; weak D call: TRBD2 (7 bases). V was shortened by 7 bases and J by 7 bases, with 21 bases between the two germline ends. Looked up from germline, CDR1 is SGHRS and CDR2 is YFSETQ. CDR3 length: 15 residues. The CDR3 spells CASPPGRGLRNIQYI. CDR3 DNA sequence: TGCGCCAGCCCTCCTGGGAGGGGGTTGAGGAACATTCAGTACATC.

This clonotype was detected many times. The V and J genes are TRBV30 and TRBJ2-1; 9 positions match TRBD2. V lost 1 base and J lost 4; bases outside the gene matches: 8. Germline V gives CDR1 GTSNPN, CDR2 SVGIG (reference sequence). The CDR3 runs 16 residues. The CDR3 region is CAWSEQTSGLYNEQFF. In DNA, the CDR3 is TGTGCCTGGAGTGAACAGACTAGCGGTCTGTACAATGAGCAGTTCTTC.

The V and J genes are TRBV24-1 and TRBJ2-5; no clear D gene. This CDR3 contains 13 residues. The germline CDR1 and CDR2 sequences are KGHDR and SFDVKD. V lost 0 bases, J lost 0 bases, and 1 base lay in between. In DNA form, the CDR3 reads TGTGCCACCAGTGATTTGAACCAAGAGACCCAGTACTTC. Amino acids: CATSDLNQETQYF.